This T cell receptor (beta chain) was identified in a study of T cell responses to AZD1222 COVID-19 vaccine. Note on this clone: The antigen remains undetermined.

Study-wide results and caveats: The sample set comprised mostly white British donors with more females, and clonal diversity was possibly underestimated.

Germline V gene data show CDR1 as ENHRY and CDR2 as SYGVKD. CDR3 length: 12 amino acids. V dropped 4 bases and J dropped 6 bases, with 7 bases sitting between them. Sequenced by immunoSEQ multiplex PCR; TCRdb stores in-frame clones only, minus some. Of some 64,000 clones in the sample, 84% are singletons; the top ten hold approximately 7.4%. This TCR was sampled from an adult in good health. The sequenced sample was peripheral blood, obtained on day 0 of AZD1222 vaccination. This chain joins TRBV10-3 and TRBJ2-1, with D perhaps matching TRBD1 (5 bases). The CDR3 region is CAISGQINEQFF. The CDR3, as DNA: TGTGCCATCAGTGGACAGATCAATGAGCAGTTCTTC.